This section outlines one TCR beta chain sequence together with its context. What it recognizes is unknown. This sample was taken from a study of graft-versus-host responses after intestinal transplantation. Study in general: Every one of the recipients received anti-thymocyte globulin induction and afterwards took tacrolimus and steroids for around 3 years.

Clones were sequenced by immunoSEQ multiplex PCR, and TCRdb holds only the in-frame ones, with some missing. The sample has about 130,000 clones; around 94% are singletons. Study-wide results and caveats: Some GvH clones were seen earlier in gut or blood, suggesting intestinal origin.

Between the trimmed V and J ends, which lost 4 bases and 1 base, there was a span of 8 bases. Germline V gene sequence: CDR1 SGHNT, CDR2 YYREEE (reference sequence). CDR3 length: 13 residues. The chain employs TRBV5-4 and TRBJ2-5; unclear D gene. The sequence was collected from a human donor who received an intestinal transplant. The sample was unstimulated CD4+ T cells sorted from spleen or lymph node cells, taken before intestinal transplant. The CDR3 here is CASSIDIQETQYF. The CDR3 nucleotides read TGTGCCAGCAGCATCGACATCCAAGAGACCCAGTACTTC. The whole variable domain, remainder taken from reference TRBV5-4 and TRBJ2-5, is ETGVTQSPTHLIKTRGQQVTLRCSSQSGHNTVSWYQQALGQGPQFIFQYYREEENGRGNFPPRFSGLQFPNYSSELNVNALELDDSALYLCASSIDIQETQYFGPGTRLLVL.